These 13 T cell receptor beta chains were sequenced from one sample in a study of CD8+CD57+ T cells in acquired aplastic anemia. For CDR3 and TCR beta VDJ profiling, genomic DNA was the template used. TCRdb redid the calling of the reads with MiXCR, one entry per CDR3 protein. The table includes about 160,000 distinct CDR3 sequences, 45% to 50% detected once. Patients picked for sequencing had shown CD8+CD57+ cell expansion detected by flow cytometry. Sequences were obtained from sorted CD4+, CD8+, or CD8+CD57+ T cells (not recorded which) from PBMCs. The receptors come from a human donor with aplastic anemia.

The chain uses TRBV7-9 and TRBJ1-2; 8 bases fit TRBD1. This CDR3 is built from 14 residues. With V trimmed by 5 bases and J by 8 bases, 10 bases remained unmatched. Germline CDR1 reads SEHNR; CDR2 reads FQNEAQ (reference sequence). In nucleotides, the CDR3 is TGTGCCAGCAGCCCTGGGCAGGGGGCGGAAGGCTACACCTTC. Translating gives CASSPGQGAEGYTF.

This clonotype showed up many times. The chain combines TRBV7-9 with TRBJ2-7, with D unresolved. Between the trimmed V and J ends, which lost 4 bases and 1 base, there was a span of 5 bases. This CDR3 comprises 12 residues. CDR1 and CDR2 from the germline V gene are SEHNR and FQNEAQ (reference sequence). The chain's CDR3 is CASSSTSYEQYF. In DNA form, the CDR3 reads TGTGCCAGCAGCTCCACTTCCTACGAGCAGTACTTC.

This clonotype is labeled as medium-sized. This sequence joins TRBV29-1 and TRBJ2-2; no firm D call. The V gene's germline CDR1 is SQVTM and CDR2 ANQGSEA. V lost 8 bases to trimming and J lost 3 bases, with 19 bases between them. The CDR3 is 15 amino acids. The CDR3 DNA reads TGCAGCCCCCGGGCGTACTTTCGGTACACCGGGGAGCTGTTTTTT. Protein product: CSPRAYFRYTGELFF.

This chain uses TRBV2 with TRBJ1-1; the D is unclear. Germline CDR1 reads SNHLY; CDR2 reads FYNNEI. Deletions cut 0 bases from V and 5 bases from J, with 13 bases between. There are 15 residues in the CDR3. The CDR3 is CASSEAVSGFTEAFF. CDR3 DNA: TGTGCCAGCAGTGAAGCGGTCTCAGGATTTACTGAAGCTTTCTTT.

This clonotype was recorded a few times. V and J are TRBV29-1 and TRBJ2-5; D may correspond to TRBD1 or TRBD2 (5 bases each). The CDR3 spans 12 residues. Trimming took 4 bases from V and 7 from J, leaving 13 bases between them. CDR1 and CDR2 from the germline V gene are SQVTM and ANQGSEA. CDR3 sequence reads: CSVGGGSGTQYF. DNA of the CDR3: TGCAGCGTTGGTGGGGGATCGGGGACCCAGTACTTC.

This rearrangement joins TRBV15 to TRBJ2-5; D is possibly TRBD2 (6 bases). Trimming pared 0 bases from V and 4 bases from J, leaving 12 bases between. The CDR3 runs to 15 residues. Per the germline V gene, CDR1 is LNHNV and CDR2 is YYDKDF (reference sequence). This CDR3 is CATSREGLEAETQYF. CDR3 sequence (DNA): TGTGCCACCAGCAGAGAGGGACTTGAGGCAGAGACCCAGTACTTC.

The chain carries TRBV24-1 and TRBJ2-3, with a weak D call TRBD2 (5 bases). The germline V gene has CDR1 KGHDR and CDR2 SFDVKD. Trimming left V 4 bases short and J 0 bases short, with 13 bases between. The CDR3 length is 16 residues. DNA of the CDR3: TGTGCCACCAGTGACCGTAGCGAACCTAGCACAGATACGCAGTATTTT. Translated, it gives CATSDRSEPSTDTQYF.

A few counts support this clonotype. This likely comes from a read error, as the CDR3 has no conserved phenylalanine or tryptophan at its end. The CDR3 loop is CASSVSYEQYS. The CDR3 coding sequence is TGTGCCAGCAGCGTCTCCTACGAGCAGTACTCC. The chain recombines TRBV2 with TRBJ2-7; D is ambiguous. V lost 6 bases, J lost 0 bases, and 3 bases lay in between. The CDR3 runs to 11 residues. Germline V CDR1 and CDR2: SNHLY, FYNNEI.

The chain links TRBV2 to TRBJ1-6, with unresolved D. V dropped 2 bases and J dropped 10 bases, with 15 bases sitting between them. CDR1 is SNHLY, CDR2 FYNNEI, per germline. The CDR3 extends over 15 amino acids. The CDR3: CASSEWPDASSPLHF. CDR3 sequence (DNA): TGTGCCAGCAGTGAATGGCCAGACGCTAGCTCACCCCTCCACTTT.

A remark on this clonotype: At one boundary the junction diverges from the germline segment, which might be a read error. The rearrangement uses TRBV10-2 and TRBJ2-3; 11 bases agree with TRBD2. The CDR3 length is 14 residues. CDR1 and CDR2 (germline): WSHSY, SAAADI. The CDR3 nucleotides read TGTGCCAGCCGACTAGCGGGGACCACAGATACGCAGTATTTT. It is translated as CASRLAGTTDTQYF.

This clonotype was detected many times. This rearrangement joins TRBV20-1 to TRBJ2-7; TRBD1 agrees at 8 bases. V shed 3 bases and J 4 bases; nucleotides not matched to a gene: 5. The CDR3 loop spans 13 amino acids. Germline CDR1 reads DFQATT; CDR2 reads SNEGSKA (reference sequence). The CDR3 bases are TGCAGTGCTAGGGAGGACAGGGCTTACGAGCAGTACTTC. Its protein product is CSAREDRAYEQYF.

This clonotype has a count of ten or more. The chain employs TRBV6-1 and TRBJ2-5, with TRBD2 matching 12 bases. The germline V gene has CDR1 MNHNS and CDR2 SASEGT. V lost 4 bases to trimming and J lost 3 bases; unmatched junction nucleotides: 6. The CDR3 has 16 amino acids. The CDR3 region has the DNA TGTGCCAGCAGTGCCAGACTAGCGGGAGTTGAAGAGACCCAGTACTTC. This gives the protein CASSARLAGVEETQYF.

This clonotype was seen ten or more times. V gene TRBV7-9 combines with J gene TRBJ2-7, with D possibly called TRBD1 or TRBD2 (5 bases each). The CDR3 is made up of 13 amino acids. The germline CDR1 and CDR2 sequences are SEHNR and FQNEAQ (reference sequence). The V gene lost 5 bases and the J gene lost 2 bases, with 10 bases spanning the gap. CDR3: CASSLGVTYEQYF. CDR3 sequence (DNA): TGTGCCAGCAGCCTGGGGGTAACCTACGAGCAGTACTTC.